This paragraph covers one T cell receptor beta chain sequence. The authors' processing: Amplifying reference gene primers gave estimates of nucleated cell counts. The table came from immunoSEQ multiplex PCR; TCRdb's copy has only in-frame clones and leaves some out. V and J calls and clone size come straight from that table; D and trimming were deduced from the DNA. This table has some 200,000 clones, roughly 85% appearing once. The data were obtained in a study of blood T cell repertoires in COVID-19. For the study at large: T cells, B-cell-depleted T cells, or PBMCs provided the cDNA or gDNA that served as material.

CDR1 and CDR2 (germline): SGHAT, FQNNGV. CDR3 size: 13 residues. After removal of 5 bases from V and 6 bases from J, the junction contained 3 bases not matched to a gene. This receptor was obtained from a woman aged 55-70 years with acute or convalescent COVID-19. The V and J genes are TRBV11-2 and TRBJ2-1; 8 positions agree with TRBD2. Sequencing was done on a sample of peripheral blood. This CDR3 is CASSPGGSNEQFF. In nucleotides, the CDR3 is TGTGCCAGCAGCCCGGGGGGGAGCAATGAGCAGTTCTTC.